This note documents a single TCR beta chain sequence. There are 15 residues in the CDR3. Per the germline V gene, CDR1 is LNHNV and CDR2 is YYDKDF (reference sequence). J gave up 4 bases and V 5 bases, and 9 bases lay outside the gene matches. The data were obtained in a study of shared clonotypes between healthy human individuals. TCRdb keeps only in-frame clones here, not all; method: immunoSEQ multiplex PCR. The table has under 2,500,000 clones, 90% to 97% seen once. Material: naive CD4+ T cells sorted from blood. Indicated subset: CD45RA+ positively selected. The receptor was isolated from a young man in good health. The genes are TRBV15 and TRBJ2-5, with 8 bases identical to TRBD1. Here the CDR3 DNA reads TGTGCCACCAGCGACAGGGGCGAAAAAGGAGAGACCCAGTACTTC. Encoded protein: CATSDRGEKGETQYF.